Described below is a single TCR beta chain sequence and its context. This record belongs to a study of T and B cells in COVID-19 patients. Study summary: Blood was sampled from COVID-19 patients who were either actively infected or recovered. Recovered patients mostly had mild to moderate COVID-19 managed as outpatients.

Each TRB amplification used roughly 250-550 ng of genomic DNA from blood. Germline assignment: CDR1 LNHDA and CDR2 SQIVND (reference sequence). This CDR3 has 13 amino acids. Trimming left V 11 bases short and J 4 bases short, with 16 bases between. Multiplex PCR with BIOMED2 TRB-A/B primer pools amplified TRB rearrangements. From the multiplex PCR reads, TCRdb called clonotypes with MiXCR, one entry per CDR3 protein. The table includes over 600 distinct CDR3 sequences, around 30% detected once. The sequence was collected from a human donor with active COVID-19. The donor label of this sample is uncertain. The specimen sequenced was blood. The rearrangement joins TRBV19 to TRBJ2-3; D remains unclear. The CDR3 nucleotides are TGTGCCGGCCGGGCCAAAGACCCAGATACGCAGTATTTT. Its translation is CAGRAKDPDTQYF.